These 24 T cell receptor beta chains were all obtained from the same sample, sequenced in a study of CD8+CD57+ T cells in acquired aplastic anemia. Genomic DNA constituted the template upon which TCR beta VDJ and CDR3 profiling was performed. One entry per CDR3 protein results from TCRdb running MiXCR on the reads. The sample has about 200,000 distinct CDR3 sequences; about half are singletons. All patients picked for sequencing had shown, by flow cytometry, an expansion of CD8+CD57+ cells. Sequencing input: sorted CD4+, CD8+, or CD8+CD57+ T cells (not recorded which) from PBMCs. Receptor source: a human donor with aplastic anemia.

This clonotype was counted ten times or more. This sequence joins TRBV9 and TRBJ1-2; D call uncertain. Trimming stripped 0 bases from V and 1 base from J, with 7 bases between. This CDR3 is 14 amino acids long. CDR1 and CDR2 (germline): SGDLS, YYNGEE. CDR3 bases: TGTGCCAGCAGCGTAGGGGCGGGTAACTATGGCTACACCTTC. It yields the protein CASSVGAGNYGYTF.

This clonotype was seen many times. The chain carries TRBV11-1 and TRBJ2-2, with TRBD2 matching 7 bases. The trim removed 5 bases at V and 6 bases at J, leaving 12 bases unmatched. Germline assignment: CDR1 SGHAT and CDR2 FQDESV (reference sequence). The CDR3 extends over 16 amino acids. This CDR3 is CASSEGGGESSGELFF. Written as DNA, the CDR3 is TGTGCCAGCAGCGAGGGCGGGGGTGAGAGCTCCGGGGAGCTGTTTTTT.

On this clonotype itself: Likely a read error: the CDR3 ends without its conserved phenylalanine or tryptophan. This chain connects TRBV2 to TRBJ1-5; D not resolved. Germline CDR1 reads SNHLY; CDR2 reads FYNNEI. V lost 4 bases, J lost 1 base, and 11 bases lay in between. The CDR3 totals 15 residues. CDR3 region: CASSVMGISNQPQHS. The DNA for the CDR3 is TGTGCCAGCAGTGTAATGGGGATAAGCAATCAGCCCCAGCATTCA.

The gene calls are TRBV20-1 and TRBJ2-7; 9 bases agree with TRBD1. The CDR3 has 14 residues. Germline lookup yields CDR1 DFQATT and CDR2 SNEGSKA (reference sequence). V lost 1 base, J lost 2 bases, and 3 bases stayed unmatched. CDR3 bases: TGCAGTGCTAGAGTCCGACAGGGGGCCTACGAGCAGTACTTC. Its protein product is CSARVRQGAYEQYF.

CDR3 sequence reads: CASSVGRGDYGYTF. The CDR3, as DNA: TGTGCCAGCAGCGTAGGCAGGGGGGACTATGGCTACACCTTC. This chain joins TRBV9 and TRBJ1-2; TRBD1 matches 7 bases. The trim removed 0 bases at V and 3 bases at J, leaving 2 bases unmatched. Germline V gene lookup returns CDR1 SGDLS and CDR2 YYNGEE. CDR3 size: 14 residues.

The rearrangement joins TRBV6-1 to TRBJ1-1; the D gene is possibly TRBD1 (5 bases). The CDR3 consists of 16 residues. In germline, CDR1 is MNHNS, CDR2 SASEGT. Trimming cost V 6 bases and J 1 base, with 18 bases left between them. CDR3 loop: CASSPGEKGRNTEAFF. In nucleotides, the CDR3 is TGTGCCAGCAGCCCCGGGGAGAAGGGGAGGAACACTGAAGCTTTCTTT.

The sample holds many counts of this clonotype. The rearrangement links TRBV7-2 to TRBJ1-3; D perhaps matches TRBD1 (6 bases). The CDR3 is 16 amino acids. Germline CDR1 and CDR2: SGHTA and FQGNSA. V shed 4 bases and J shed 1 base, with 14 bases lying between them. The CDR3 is CASSSLGAGSGNTIYF. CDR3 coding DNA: TGTGCCAGCAGCTCCCTGGGGGCAGGGTCTGGAAACACCATATATTTT.

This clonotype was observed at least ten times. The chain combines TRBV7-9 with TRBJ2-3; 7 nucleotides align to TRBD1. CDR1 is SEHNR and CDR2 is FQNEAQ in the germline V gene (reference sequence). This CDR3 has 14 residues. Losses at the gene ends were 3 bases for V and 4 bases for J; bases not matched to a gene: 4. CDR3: CASSFAGGADTQYF. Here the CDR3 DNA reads TGTGCCAGCAGCTTCGCAGGGGGAGCAGATACGCAGTATTTT.

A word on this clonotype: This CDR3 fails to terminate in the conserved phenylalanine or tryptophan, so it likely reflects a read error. The DNA of the CDR3 is TGTGCCAGCAGTCCCCGGACAGGATATAACTATGGCTACACCCTC. Residues: CASSPRTGYNYGYTL. The J gene is TRBJ1-2, the V gene TRBV2; 7 bases line up with TRBD1. Germline CDR1 SNHLY, CDR2 FYNNEI. The J segment lost 1 base and the V segment lost 5 bases, leaving 7 bases of the junction unmatched. The CDR3 extends over 15 amino acids.

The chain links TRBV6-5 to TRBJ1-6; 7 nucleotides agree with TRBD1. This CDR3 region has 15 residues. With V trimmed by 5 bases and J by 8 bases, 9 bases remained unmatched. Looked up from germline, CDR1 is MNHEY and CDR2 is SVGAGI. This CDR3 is CASSNLDRDYSPLHF. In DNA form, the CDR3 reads TGTGCCAGCAGTAACCTTGACAGGGATTATTCACCCCTCCACTTT.

The CDR3 sequence: CASSLDSGSVAFF. The CDR3 DNA follows: TGCGCCAGCAGCTTGGATTCGGGGTCGGTGGCTTTCTTT. The V and J genes are TRBV5-1 and TRBJ1-1, with no clear D. This CDR3 is 13 amino acids long. Trimming stripped 0 bases from V and 11 bases from J, with 14 bases between. CDR1 is SGHRS, CDR2 YFSETQ, per germline.

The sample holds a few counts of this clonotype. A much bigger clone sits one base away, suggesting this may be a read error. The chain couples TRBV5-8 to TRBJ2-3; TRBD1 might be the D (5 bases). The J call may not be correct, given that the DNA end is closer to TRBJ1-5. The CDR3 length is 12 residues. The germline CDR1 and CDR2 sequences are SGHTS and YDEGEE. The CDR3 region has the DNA TGTGCCAGCAGCTTTCCGGGACGGGCGCAGCATTTT. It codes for CASSFPGRAQHF.

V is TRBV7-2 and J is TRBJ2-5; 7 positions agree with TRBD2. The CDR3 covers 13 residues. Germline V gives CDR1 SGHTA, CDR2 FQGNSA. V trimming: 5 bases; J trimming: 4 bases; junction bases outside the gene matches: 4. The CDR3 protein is CASSPGLRETQYF. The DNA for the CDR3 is TGTGCCAGCAGCCCGGGACTACGAGAGACCCAGTACTTC.

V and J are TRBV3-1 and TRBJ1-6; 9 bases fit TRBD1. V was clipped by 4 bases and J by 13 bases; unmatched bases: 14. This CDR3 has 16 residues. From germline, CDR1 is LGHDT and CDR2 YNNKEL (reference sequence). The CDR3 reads CASSLQDGQGLDPLHF. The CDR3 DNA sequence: TGTGCCAGCAGCCTTCAGGACGGACAGGGGTTGGACCCCCTCCACTTT. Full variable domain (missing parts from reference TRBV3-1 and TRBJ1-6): DTAVSQTPKYLVTQMGNDKSIKCEQNLGHDTMYWYKQDSKKFLKIMFSYNNKELIINETVPNRFSPKSPDKAHLNLHINSLELGDSAVYFCASSLQDGQGLDPLHFGNGTRLTVT.

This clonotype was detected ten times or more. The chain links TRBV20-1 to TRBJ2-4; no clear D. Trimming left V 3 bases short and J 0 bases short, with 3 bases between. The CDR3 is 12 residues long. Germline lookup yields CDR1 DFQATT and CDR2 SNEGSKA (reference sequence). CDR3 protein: CSASGAKNIQYF. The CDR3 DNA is TGCAGTGCTAGTGGAGCCAAAAACATTCAGTACTTC.

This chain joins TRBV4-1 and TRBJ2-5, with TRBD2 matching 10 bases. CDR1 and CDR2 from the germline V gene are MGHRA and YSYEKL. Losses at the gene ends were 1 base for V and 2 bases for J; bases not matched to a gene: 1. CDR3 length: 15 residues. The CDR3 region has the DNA TGCGCCAGCAGCCAAGGACTAGCGGGTCAAGAGACCCAGTACTTC. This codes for CASSQGLAGQETQYF.

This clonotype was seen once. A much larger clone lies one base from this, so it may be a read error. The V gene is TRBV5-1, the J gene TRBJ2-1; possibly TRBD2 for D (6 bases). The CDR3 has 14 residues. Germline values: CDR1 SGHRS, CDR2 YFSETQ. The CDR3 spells CASRLGDSYNEQLF. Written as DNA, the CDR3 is TGCGCCAGCAGGTTAGGGGACTCCTACAATGAGCAGCTCTTC.

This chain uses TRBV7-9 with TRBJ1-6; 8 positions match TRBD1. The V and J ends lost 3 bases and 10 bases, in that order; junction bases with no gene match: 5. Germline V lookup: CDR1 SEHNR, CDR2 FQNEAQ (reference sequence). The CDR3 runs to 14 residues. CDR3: CASSLDRAESPLHF. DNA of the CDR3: TGTGCCAGCAGCTTGGACAGGGCGGAATCACCCCTCCACTTT.

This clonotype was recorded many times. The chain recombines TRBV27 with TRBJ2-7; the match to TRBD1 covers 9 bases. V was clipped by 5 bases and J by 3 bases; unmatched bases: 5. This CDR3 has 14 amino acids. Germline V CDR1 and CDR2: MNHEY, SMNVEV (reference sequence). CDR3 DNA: TGTGCCAGCAGTCTCGGGACAGGGAACTACGAGCAGTACTTC. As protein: CASSLGTGNYEQYF.

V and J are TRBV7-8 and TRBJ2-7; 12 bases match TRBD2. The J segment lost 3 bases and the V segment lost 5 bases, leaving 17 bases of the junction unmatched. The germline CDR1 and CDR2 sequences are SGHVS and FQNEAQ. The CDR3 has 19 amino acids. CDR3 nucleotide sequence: TGTGCCAGCAGCCCCCGTCGGCTAGCGGGGGGGTTAGTTGGCTACGAGCAGTACTTC. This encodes CASSPRRLAGGLVGYEQYF.

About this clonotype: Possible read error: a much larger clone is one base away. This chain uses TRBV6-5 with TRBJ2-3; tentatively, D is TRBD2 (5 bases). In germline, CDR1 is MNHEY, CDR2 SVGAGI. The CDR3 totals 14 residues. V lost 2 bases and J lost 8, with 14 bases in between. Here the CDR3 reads CASSYTGGSATQYF. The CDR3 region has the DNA TGTGCCAGCAGTTACACCGGTGGGAGTGCTACGCAGTATTTT.

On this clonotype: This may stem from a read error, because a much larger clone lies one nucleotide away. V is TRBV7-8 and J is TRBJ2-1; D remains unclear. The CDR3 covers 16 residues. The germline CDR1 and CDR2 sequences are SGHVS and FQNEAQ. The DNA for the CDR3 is TGTGCCAGCAGCCAAGCATTTACGGCTCAAAACAATGAGCAGCTCTTC. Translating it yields CASSQAFTAQNNEQLF.

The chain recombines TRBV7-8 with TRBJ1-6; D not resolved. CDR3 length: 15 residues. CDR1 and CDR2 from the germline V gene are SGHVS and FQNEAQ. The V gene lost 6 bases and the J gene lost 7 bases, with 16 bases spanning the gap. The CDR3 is CASRLTVTVNSPLHF. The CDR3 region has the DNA TGTGCCAGCAGGCTGACCGTGACCGTCAATTCACCCCTCCACTTT.

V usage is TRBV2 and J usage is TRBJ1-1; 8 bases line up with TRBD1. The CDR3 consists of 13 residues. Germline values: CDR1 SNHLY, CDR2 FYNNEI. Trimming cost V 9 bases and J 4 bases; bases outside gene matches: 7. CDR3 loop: CASGQGAVTEAFF. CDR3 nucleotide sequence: TGTGCCAGTGGACAGGGAGCGGTCACTGAAGCTTTCTTT.